The sequence of this T cell receptor beta chain was determined in a study of T cells in Graves' hyperthyroidism and ophthalmopathy. Study results and limitations: Stable hyperthyroidism was separated from ophthalmopathy by a model based on 13 V-J features.

Authors of the study amplified TCR beta CDR3 regions from RNA transcripts. The HTBI primer set was used in a first-round RT-PCR of the TCR CDR3. TCRdb reprocessed the multiplex PCR reads with MiXCR, giving one entry per CDR3 protein. Counted here are a few hundred thousand distinct CDR3 sequences, 15% occurring once; the ten biggest clones make up over 30%. This clonotype came up many times. Its matching antigen is unknown. Hyperthyroidism was newly diagnosed in patients aged 18 to 65 (duration under 2 months). Exclusion of a patient resulted from uncontrolled infection, other autoimmune disease, pregnancy or lactation. Used for diagnoses were clinical symptoms, serum thyroxine and TRAb, thyroid ultrasound and orbital computed tomography. Sequenced sample: blood. The source of this sequence is a woman aged 50 to 60 with Graves' hyperthyroidism that later progressed to Graves' ophthalmopathy.

The CDR3 spells CASRLAGHTDTQYF. In DNA, the CDR3 is TGTGCCAGCAGGCTAGCGGGCCATACAGATACGCAGTATTTT. This chain joins TRBV12-3 or TRBV12-4 and TRBJ2-3; 8 bases fit TRBD2. Trimming removed 6 bases from V and 3 bases from J; junction bases left unmatched: 5. The CDR3 contains 14 residues.